Presented here are 26 T cell receptor beta chains from one specimen sequenced in a study of long-term antiretroviral therapy in people with HIV (dated 2022 in TCRdb). The immunoSEQ hsTCRB v3.0 assay was used at survey level resolution to sequence the TRB variable region. The immuneACCESS repertoire file appears here via TCRdb, limited to in-frame rearrangements. These files lack a portion of the clones; in checked studies, under half of the deficit traces to unresolved V genes, and the cause of the others is not known. In all, the sample holds around 21,000 clones, and 81% of those were seen once. Jointly, the top ten make up around 10% of the sample. The sample consisted of unsorted PBMCs, taken 0.1 years before starting antiretroviral therapy. The receptor set was obtained from a middle-aged man with HIV.

This clone has a handful of counts. The chain links TRBV4-1 to TRBJ1-2; no clear D. Trimming shortened V by 1 base and J by 6 bases, and 18 bases separated the two germline ends. The CDR3 runs 16 residues. CDR1 MGHRA and CDR2 YSYEKL come from the germline V gene. The CDR3: CASSQGRIEGDDGYTF. CDR3 in DNA: TGCGCCAGCAGCCAAGGGCGAATCGAGGGAGACGATGGCTACACCTTC.

The rearrangement links TRBV29-1 to TRBJ2-3, with 12 bases identical to TRBD2. The CDR3 loop spans 15 amino acids. Germline V gene data show CDR1 as SQVTM and CDR2 as ANQGSEA. V gave up 5 bases and J gave up 3 bases; unmatched junction bases: 6. The CDR3 region has the DNA TGCAGCGTTAAGCGGACTAGCGGGATAACAGATACGCAGTATTTT. This codes for CSVKRTSGITDTQYF.

This clone came up once. The gene calls are TRBV9 and TRBJ1-5; D not certain. The CDR3 loop spans 14 amino acids. Trimming stripped 4 bases from V and 1 base from J, with 9 bases between. Germline CDR1 and CDR2: SGDLS and YYNGEE. CDR3 residues: CASSSLRSNQPQHF. CDR3 nucleotide sequence: TGTGCCAGCAGCTCCCTGCGGAGCAATCAGCCCCAGCATTTT.

V gene TRBV7-3 combines with J gene TRBJ1-1; TRBD1 aligns across 7 bases. The germline CDR1 and CDR2 sequences are SGHTA and FQGTGA. Trimming at V came to 5 bases and at J to 1 base, leaving 10 bases not matched to a gene. The CDR3 extends over 16 amino acids. CDR3 in amino acids: CASSLQGGRRNTEAFF. In nucleotides, the CDR3 is TGTGCCAGCAGCCTCCAGGGGGGACGCAGGAACACTGAAGCTTTCTTT.

The sample holds one count of this clone. The V call is TRBV29-1, the J call TRBJ1-2, with TRBD1 matching 9 bases. Germline CDR1 is SQVTM and CDR2 is ANQGSEA. This CDR3 region has 14 residues. The trim removed 5 bases at V and 5 bases at J, leaving 9 bases unmatched. The CDR3 here is CSVPDRGMKYGYTF. The DNA of the CDR3 is TGCAGCGTTCCGGACAGGGGAATGAAATATGGCTACACCTTC. Variable domain in full (rest from reference TRBV29-1 and TRBJ1-2): SAVISQKPSRDICQRGTSLTIQCQVDSQVTMMFWYRQQPGQSLTLIATANQGSEATYESGFVIDKFPISRPNLTFSTLTVSNMSPEDSSIYLCSVPDRGMKYGYTFGSGTRLTVV.

This rearrangement joins TRBV10-1 to TRBJ2-3, with D perhaps TRBD2 (6 bases). Germline V CDR1 and CDR2: WNHNN, SYGVQD (reference sequence). The CDR3 extends over 14 amino acids. Trimming pared 5 bases from V and 4 bases from J, leaving 13 bases between. CDR3 DNA sequence: TGCGCCAGCAGTTCCGGAGGGGCAGCAGATACGCAGTATTTT. Translation: CASSSGGAADTQYF.

V gene TRBV7-2 combines with J gene TRBJ2-7; 13 bases align to TRBD2. V lost 3 bases to trimming and J lost 3 bases; unmatched junction nucleotides: 8. This CDR3 is 17 amino acids long. Looked up from germline, CDR1 is SGHTA and CDR2 is FQGNSA. CDR3: CASSLGGLAGAIYEQYF. The CDR3 DNA sequence: TGTGCCAGCAGCTTGGGTGGACTAGCGGGGGCCATCTACGAGCAGTACTTC. Variable domain in full (rest from reference TRBV7-2 and TRBJ2-7): GAGVSQSPSNKVTEKGKDVELRCDPISGHTALYWYRQSLGQGLEFLIYFQGNSAPDKSGLPSDRFSAERTGGSVSTLTIQRTQQEDSAVYLCASSLGGLAGAIYEQYFGPGTRLTVT.

The chain has TRBV11-3 and TRBJ2-7, with D maybe TRBD1 (7 bases). Germline CDR1 and CDR2: SGHNT and YENEEA. CDR3 length: 14 amino acids. V lost 5 bases, J lost 6 bases, and 17 bases lay in between. The CDR3 DNA reads as TGTGCCAGCAGCCAGGGGGGAGAGCCCAGCGAGCAGTACTTC. Protein product: CASSQGGEPSEQYF.

This clone was seen more than once but under ten times. V usage is TRBV2 and J usage is TRBJ2-7; D ambiguous. Germline loops: CDR1 SNHLY, CDR2 FYNNEI. Trimming took off 5 bases at V and 6 bases at J, with 8 bases between the two ends. The CDR3 runs 11 residues. This chain's CDR3 is CASSLAGEQYF. CDR3 DNA sequence: TGTGCCAGCAGTCTGGCTGGCGAGCAGTACTTC. Combining the CDR3 with reference TRBV2 and TRBJ2-7 gives the whole variable domain EPEVTQTPSHQVTQMGQEVILRCVPISNHLYFYWYRQILGQKVEFLVSFYNNEISEKSEIFDDQFSVERPDGSNFTLKIRSTKLEDSAMYFCASSLAGEQYFGPGTRLTVT.

The chain employs TRBV7-9 and TRBJ2-7; 8 bases are a match to TRBD1. The ends lost 5 bases at V and 3 bases at J; junction bases unmatched: 3. This CDR3 region has 13 residues. Germline loops: CDR1 SEHNR, CDR2 FQNEAQ (reference sequence). The CDR3 coding sequence is TGTGCCAGCAGCCCAGACAGGGGCTACGAGCAGTACTTC. Translating gives CASSPDRGYEQYF. Drawing the rest from reference TRBV7-9 and TRBJ2-7, the complete variable domain is DTGVSQNPRHKITKRGQNVTFRCDPISEHNRLYWYRQTLGQGPEFLTYFQNEAQLEKSRLLSDRFSAERPKGSFSTLEIQRTEQGDSAMYLCASSPDRGYEQYFGPGTRLTVT.

The CDR3 reads CASSQSWRDTGELFF. For the CDR3, the DNA is TGCGCCAGCAGCCAATCATGGAGAGACACCGGGGAGCTGTTTTTT. This chain connects TRBV4-1 to TRBJ2-2; unclear D gene. CDR1 MGHRA and CDR2 YSYEKL come from the germline V gene. CDR3 length: 15 residues. The V and J ends lost 2 bases and 3 bases respectively, with 10 bases between them.

There are a few counts of this clone. The V call is TRBV19, the J call TRBJ2-1; 7 nucleotides line up with TRBD2. The CDR3 length is 15 residues. Losses at the gene ends were 3 bases for V and 0 bases for J; bases not matched to a gene: 2. Germline CDR1 is LNHDA and CDR2 is SQIVND (reference sequence). CDR3 nucleotide sequence: TGTGCCAGTAGTATGGTAGCGGGCTCCTACAATGAGCAGTTCTTC. Its protein product is CASSMVAGSYNEQFF.

The genes are TRBV5-4 and TRBJ2-5; 16 nucleotides line up with TRBD2. Germline V CDR1 and CDR2: SGHNT, YYREEE (reference sequence). The CDR3 extends over 18 amino acids. Trimming at V came to 4 bases and at J to 3 bases, leaving 9 bases not matched to a gene. The CDR3 spells CASSSTGLAGGLEETQYF. CDR3 in DNA: TGTGCCAGCAGCAGCACGGGACTAGCGGGGGGGCTGGAAGAGACCCAGTACTTC.

The chain couples TRBV2 to TRBJ2-3, with D perhaps matching TRBD2 (6 bases). The CDR3 runs to 14 residues. Deletions cut 6 bases from V and 1 base from J, with 11 bases between. Germline assignment: CDR1 SNHLY and CDR2 FYNNEI. DNA of the CDR3: TGTGCCAGCAGGGAGGGTATCGGCACAGATACGCAGTATTTT. Residues: CASREGIGTDTQYF. Full variable domain (missing parts from reference TRBV2 and TRBJ2-3): EPEVTQTPSHQVTQMGQEVILRCVPISNHLYFYWYRQILGQKVEFLVSFYNNEISEKSEIFDDQFSVERPDGSNFTLKIRSTKLEDSAMYFCASREGIGTDTQYFGPGTRLTVL.

This chain connects TRBV2 to TRBJ1-3; D perhaps matches TRBD1 (5 bases). Germline V lookup: CDR1 SNHLY, CDR2 FYNNEI. Deletions cut 6 bases from V and 0 bases from J, with 15 bases between. The CDR3 runs 16 residues. The CDR3 sequence: CASSASRGISGNTIYF. CDR3 DNA sequence: TGTGCCAGCAGCGCATCTAGGGGAATCTCTGGAAACACCATATATTTT.

The V and J genes are TRBV7-2 and TRBJ1-2, with 9 bases that match TRBD1. The V segment lost 5 bases and the J segment 8 bases; nucleotides outside the gene matches: 9. Germline CDR1 SGHTA, CDR2 FQGNSA. The CDR3 spans 14 residues. This CDR3 is CASSPGQGFGGYTF. CDR3 coding DNA: TGTGCCAGCAGCCCCGGACAGGGGTTCGGAGGCTACACCTTC.

This chain connects TRBV7-9 to TRBJ1-4, with D perhaps TRBD1 (6 bases). The V gene's germline CDR1 is SEHNR and CDR2 FQNEAQ (reference sequence). V was pared by 1 base and J by 3 bases, with 9 bases between. The CDR3 length is 15 residues. CDR3 DNA: TGTGCCAGCAGCTTAGGAGGACAGCCTAATGAAAAACTGTTTTTT. Amino acids: CASSLGGQPNEKLFF.

The CDR3 reads CASSPPRDRGEQYF. The CDR3 DNA reads as TGTGCCAGCTCACCACCCAGGGACAGGGGCGAGCAGTACTTC. The chain combines TRBV18 with TRBJ2-7; the match to TRBD1 covers 10 bases. CDR1 is KGHSH, CDR2 LQKENI, per germline. J was trimmed by 6 bases and V by 0 bases; bases with no gene match: 2. The CDR3 is made up of 14 amino acids.

This clone was detected only once. This chain links TRBV5-1 with TRBJ2-5, with TRBD1 identical over 8 bases. The V gene end was trimmed by 2 bases and the J gene end by 1 base; junction bases not matched to a gene: 4. Germline V gives CDR1 SGHRS, CDR2 YFSETQ. The CDR3 extends over 15 amino acids. The chain's CDR3 is CASSFGTGAQETQYF. The DNA of the CDR3 is TGCGCCAGCAGCTTCGGGACAGGCGCCCAAGAGACCCAGTACTTC.

The chain links TRBV18 to TRBJ2-7, with D perhaps TRBD1 or TRBD2 (5 bases each). The CDR3 sequence is 15 residues long. Trimming left V 6 bases short and J 3 bases short, with 18 bases between. Germline CDR1 and CDR2: KGHSH and LQKENI. CDR3 in amino acids: CASSLSGHKDYEQYF. The CDR3 coding sequence is TGTGCCAGCTCTCTATCGGGGCATAAAGACTACGAGCAGTACTTC.

The chain joins TRBV28 to TRBJ1-5, with 7 bases identical to TRBD1. Trimming took 7 bases from V and 6 from J; bases not matched to a gene: 9. CDR3 length: 14 amino acids. The V gene's germline CDR1 is MDHEN and CDR2 SYDVKM. The CDR3 DNA follows: TGTGCCAGCATCCTCTCAGGGGGTGGTCAGCCCCAGCATTTT. The encoded protein is CASILSGGGQPQHF.

The chain combines TRBV18 with TRBJ1-5; no firm D call. The V end lost 2 bases, the J end lost 4 bases, and 12 bases lay between the germline ends. The CDR3 runs to 15 residues. CDR1 is KGHSH, CDR2 LQKENI, per germline. CDR3 in DNA: TGTGCCAGCTCACCAAATTCAGGCGGAAATCAGCCCCAGCATTTT. Translated, it gives CASSPNSGGNQPQHF.

The chain couples TRBV2 to TRBJ2-5; D is perhaps TRBD1 or TRBD2 (5 bases each). The germline V and J ends were trimmed by 8 bases and 0 bases, with 10 bases remaining between them. CDR1 is SNHLY and CDR2 is FYNNEI in the germline V gene. This CDR3 has 13 residues. The CDR3, as DNA: TGTGCCAGCGAGGGGCGTAACCAAGAGACCCAGTACTTC. As protein: CASEGRNQETQYF.

This chain connects TRBV4-1 to TRBJ2-3, with 9 bases that match TRBD1. V was clipped by 3 bases and J by 7 bases; unmatched bases: 5. The CDR3 extends over 14 amino acids. Germline-derived CDR1 and CDR2 are MGHRA and YSYEKL. The CDR3 DNA is TGCGCCAGCAGCCAGGGACAGGGCACGAATACGCAGTATTTT. It specifies CASSQGQGTNTQYF.

The J gene is TRBJ2-5, the V gene TRBV5-6; 9 nucleotides line up with TRBD2. CDR3 size: 14 residues. The V gene end was trimmed by 5 bases and the J gene end by 5 bases; junction bases not matched to a gene: 7. Per the germline V gene, CDR1 is SGHDT and CDR2 is YYEEEE. The CDR3 DNA reads TGTGCCAGCAGTCTAATGGCGGGGGGGGAGACCCAGTACTTC. Translated, it gives CASSLMAGGETQYF.

Sample share makes this clone medium-sized. Here the CDR3 reads CASIPRGGSNQPQHF. DNA for the CDR3: TGTGCCAGCATCCCCCGTGGGGGGAGCAATCAGCCCCAGCATTTT. The J gene is TRBJ1-5, the V gene TRBV6-1; D might be TRBD1 (5 bases). This CDR3 has 15 amino acids. Germline loops: CDR1 MNHNS, CDR2 SASEGT. The ends were cut back, 7 bases at V and 1 base at J, with 14 bases in the middle.